This TCR beta chain was sequenced for a study of T cell repertoires in ileal Crohn's disease. Overall study: Median disease duration was about 7.9 years; 30% to 35% smoked at surgery. Per sample, roughly 470 nanograms of biopsy DNA were TCRB immunosequenced. About half of patients got postoperative therapy: roughly 12 thiopurines, some 19 anti-TNF.

The table came from immunoSEQ multiplex PCR; TCRdb's copy has only in-frame clones and leaves some out. The table lists some 5,200 clones, 80% to 90% of them singletons, with more than 3.5% in the top ten. This CDR3 spans 20 amino acids. Germline-derived CDR1 and CDR2 are MGHRA and YSYEKL. The ends were cut back, 1 base at V and 1 base at J, with 25 bases in the middle. Time point reported: proximal margin of the surgical specimen (macroscopically non-inflamed). This clone was found once. The rearrangement uses TRBV4-1 and TRBJ1-1, with D possibly matching TRBD1 (5 bases). The source of this sequence is an adult with Crohn's disease. The material sequenced was ileal tissue. This CDR3 reads CASSQVLGGSRWAGNTEAFF. The CDR3 DNA follows: TGCGCCAGCAGCCAAGTTCTCGGGGGATCTCGTTGGGCAGGGAACACTGAAGCTTTCTTT.